This T cell receptor beta chain came from a study of somatic mutations in cytotoxic T cells in rheumatoid arthritis. The CDR3 is 13 amino acids. Trimming took 7 bases from V and 5 from J; bases not matched to a gene: 5. CDR1 and CDR2 (germline): MGHRA, YSYEKL. Repertoires were generated with immunoSEQ multiplex PCR, while TCRdb's copy carries only in-frame clones and drops some. This sample has about 18,000 clones, with 70% to 85% found just once. This clone was seen more than once but under ten times. Antigen: not known. Study outcomes and limitations: What antigens the expanded CD8+ clones targeted remained unknown.

This rearrangement joins TRBV4-1 to TRBJ2-1; 7 bases are a match to TRBD2. This clonotype originated in an adult with rheumatoid arthritis. Material for sequencing was CD8+ T cells sorted from blood. Here the CDR3 DNA reads TGCGCCAGCACGGGACTAAATCACAATGAGCAGTTCTTC. Its translation is CASTGLNHNEQFF.